The sequence of this T cell receptor (beta chain) was determined in a study of cytomegalovirus exposure and HLA in healthy donors. The V and J ends lost 1 base and 2 bases respectively, with 17 bases between them. This CDR3 comprises 17 residues. The germline gives CDR1 KGHSH, CDR2 LQKENI. Study-wide findings and caveats: Roughly uniform depth of sequencing across donors was assumed in presence/absence analyses. Owing to their indistinguishability, certain V segments, notably TRBV6-2 and TRBV6-3, were excluded. A prior analysis recorded that most TCR beta V segments were productive about 87% or about 30% of the time.

Amplification used 60 Vbeta primers and 13 Jbeta primers. Libraries were prepared by immunoSEQ multiplex PCR; TCRdb keeps only in-frame clonotypes and omits some of them. The sample lists around 87,000 clones; over 60% were seen once. As for this clone: Its antigen is unknown.

The V and J genes are TRBV18 and TRBJ1-2, with unresolved D. The sequence was obtained from a man in his forties in good health and CMV-seronegative. Sequencing input: PBMCs. CDR3 protein: CASSPRSSEGRNYGYTF. The CDR3 DNA sequence: TGTGCCAGCTCACCACGGTCGTCAGAGGGTCGGAACTATGGCTACACCTTC.